Presented here are 3 T cell receptor beta chains from one specimen sequenced in a study of T cell repertoires in cytomegalovirus infection. TCRdb processed the reads anew with MiXCR; each CDR3 protein has one entry. The repertoire holds hundreds of thousands of distinct CDR3 sequences, 35% seen once, with 2.5% to 3.5% in the top ten. The sample comprised PBMCs. All receptors come from a human donor in good health (CMV status not recorded). Some clones in this sample may be carry-over from other donors' samples.

This clonotype was seen repeatedly, ten times or more. The V call is TRBV7-8, the J call TRBJ2-7, with 8 bases fitting TRBD2. This CDR3 has 14 residues. The V gene end was trimmed by 0 bases and the J gene end by 3 bases; junction bases not matched to a gene: 1. Germline-derived CDR1 and CDR2 are SGHVS and FQNEAQ. In nucleotides, the CDR3 is TGTGCCAGCAGCTTAGCTAGCGGGAACTACGAGCAGTACTTC. Its protein product is CASSLASGNYEQYF.

This clonotype has a handful of counts. The chain recombines TRBV11-1 with TRBJ2-1; D remains unclear. The CDR3 spans 11 residues. V lost 5 bases and J lost 8, with 7 bases in between. Germline CDR1 SGHAT, CDR2 FQDESV (reference sequence). CDR3 in amino acids: CASSQTDEQFF. CDR3 nucleotide sequence: TGTGCCAGCAGCCAGACCGATGAGCAGTTCTTC.

Ten or more counts support this clonotype. The genes are TRBV28 and TRBJ2-3; TRBD1 or TRBD2 may be the D gene (5 bases each). Trimming pared 6 bases from V and 0 bases from J, leaving 7 bases between. Germline CDR1 reads MDHEN; CDR2 reads SYDVKM. The CDR3 sequence is 13 residues long. The CDR3 DNA sequence: TGTGCCAGCAGCCGGGACAGCACAGATACGCAGTATTTT. Translation gives CASSRDSTDTQYF.